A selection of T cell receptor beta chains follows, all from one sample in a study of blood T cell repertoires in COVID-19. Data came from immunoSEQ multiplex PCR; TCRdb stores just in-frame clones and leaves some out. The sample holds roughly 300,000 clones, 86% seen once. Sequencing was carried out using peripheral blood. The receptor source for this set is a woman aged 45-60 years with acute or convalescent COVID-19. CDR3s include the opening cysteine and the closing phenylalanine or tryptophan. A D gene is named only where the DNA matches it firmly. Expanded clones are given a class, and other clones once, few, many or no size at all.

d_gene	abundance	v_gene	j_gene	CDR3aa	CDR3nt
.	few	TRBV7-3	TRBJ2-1	CASSLTGDTYNEQFF	TGTGCCAGCAGCTTAACAGGGGACACCTACAATGAGCAGTTCTTC
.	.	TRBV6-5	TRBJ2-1	CASSYEAIGEQFF	TGTGCCAGCAGTTACGAGGCTATAGGTGAGCAGTTCTTC
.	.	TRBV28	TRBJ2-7	CASSPPYGGIYEQYF	TGTGCCAGCAGCCCCCCTTACGGGGGTATTTACGAGCAGTACTTC
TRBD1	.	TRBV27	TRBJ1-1	CASKILGQGGTEAFF	TGTGCCAGCAAGATTTTGGGACAGGGGGGGACTGAAGCTTTCTTT
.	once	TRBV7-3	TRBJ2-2	CASAAGLITGELFF	TGTGCCAGCGCTGCAGGGCTGATCACCGGGGAGCTGTTTTTT
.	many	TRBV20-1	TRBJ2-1	CSASKRDSYNEQFF	TGCAGTGCTAGTAAGAGGGACTCCTACAATGAGCAGTTCTTC
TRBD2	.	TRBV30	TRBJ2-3	CAWSPAGDTDTQYF	TGTGCCTGGAGTCCAGCGGGGGACACAGATACGCAGTATTTT
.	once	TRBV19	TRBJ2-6	CASSIDGSSGANVLTF	TGTGCCAGTAGTATCGACGGGAGCTCTGGGGCCAACGTCCTGACTTTC
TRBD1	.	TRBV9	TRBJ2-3	CASSVAFQGGTDTQYF	TGTGCCAGCAGCGTAGCTTTTCAGGGGGGCACAGATACGCAGTATTTT
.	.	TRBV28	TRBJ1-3	CASSLAGAGNTIYF	TGTGCCAGCAGTTTGGCGGGGGCTGGAAACACCATATATTTT
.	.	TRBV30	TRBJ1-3	CAWTRVGTGNTIYF	TGTGCCTGGACTCGGGTAGGAACTGGAAACACCATATATTTT
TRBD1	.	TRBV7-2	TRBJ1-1	CASSRHRGNTEAFF	TGTGCCAGCAGCCGGCACAGGGGGAACACTGAAGCTTTCTTT
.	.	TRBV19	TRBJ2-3	CASRRVRTDTQYF	TGTGCCAGTAGGAGGGTTCGCACAGATACGCAGTATTTT
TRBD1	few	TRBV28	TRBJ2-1	CASRLRQGRDEQFF	TGTGCCAGCAGACTAAGACAGGGTAGGGATGAGCAGTTCTTC
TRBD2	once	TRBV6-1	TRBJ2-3	CASSEFTSGILLADTQYF	TGTGCCAGCAGTGAGTTTACTAGCGGGATTCTACTCGCAGATACGCAGTATTTT
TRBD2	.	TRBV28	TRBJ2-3	CASSPELRLAGTTDTQYF	TGTGCCAGCAGTCCCGAACTTAGACTAGCGGGAACGACAGATACGCAGTATTTT
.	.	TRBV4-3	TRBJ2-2	CASSRVYTGELFF	TGCGCCAGCAGCCGAGTGTACACCGGGGAGCTGTTTTTT
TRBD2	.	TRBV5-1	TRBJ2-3	CASGSGRVPDTQYF	TGCGCCAGCGGCAGCGGGAGGGTGCCAGATACGCAGTATTTT
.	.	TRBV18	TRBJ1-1	CASSPPGQGGTEAFF	TGTGCCAGCTCACCACCGGGGCAGGGTGGCACTGAAGCTTTCTTT
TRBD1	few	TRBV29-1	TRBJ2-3	CSVAQGVFGNTQYF	TGCAGCGTTGCCCAGGGGGTTTTTGGGAATACGCAGTATTTT
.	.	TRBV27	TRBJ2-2	CASSRSPGGRGRDTGELFF	TGTGCCAGCAGCCGATCCCCGGGCGGCCGGGGTAGGGACACCGGGGAGCTGTTTTTT
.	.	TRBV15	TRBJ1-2	CATSRAGSGYTF	TGTGCCACCAGCAGAGCGGGTAGTGGCTACACCTTC